The rows below give T cell receptor beta chains drawn from one sample of a study of blood T cell repertoires in COVID-19. Measured with immunoSEQ multiplex PCR; TCRdb has only the in-frame clones, and not every one. The sample has 150,000 to 200,000 clones, 86% seen once. Material: peripheral blood. These receptors all stem from an older man with active or convalescent COVID-19. Each CDR3 is given with its conserved first and last residue. A D gene is named only where the DNA matches it firmly. A row's size may be missing; if present it is once, few, many or a size class.

clone_size	v_call	j_call	d_call	cdr3_aa	cdr3_nt
.	TRBV3-1/TRBV3-2	TRBJ1-4	TRBD1	CASSQDRGQGYEKLFF	TGTGCCAGCAGCCAAGATCGGGGACAGGGTTATGAAAAACTGTTTTTT
.	TRBV18	TRBJ2-1	.	CASSVIAEQFF	TGTGCCAGCTCAGTGATAGCTGAGCAGTTCTTC
once	TRBV10-3	TRBJ1-1	.	CAISSATGNTEAFF	TGTGCCATCAGTTCCGCGACAGGGAACACTGAAGCTTTCTTT
.	TRBV3-1/TRBV3-2	TRBJ2-1	TRBD2	CASSQDGREKSGEQFF	TGTGCCAGCAGCCAAGATGGGCGGGAGAAGAGTGGTGAGCAGTTCTTC
.	TRBV11-2	TRBJ2-5	TRBD1	CASSFGQGETQYF	TGTGCCAGCAGCTTCGGACAGGGAGAGACCCAGTACTTC
.	TRBV27	TRBJ2-7	.	CASSQRVGREQYF	TGTGCCAGCAGTCAGCGGGTGGGACGCGAGCAGTACTTC
few	TRBV3-1/TRBV3-2	TRBJ2-5	TRBD2	CASSRRTSGGEETQYF	TGTGCCAGCAGCCGGCGGACTAGCGGGGGGGAAGAGACCCAGTACTTC
.	TRBV3-1/TRBV3-2	TRBJ1-3	.	CASSQGGVSGNTIYF	TGTGCCAGCAGCCAAGGAGGCGTCTCTGGAAACACCATATATTTT
.	TRBV7-9	TRBJ2-2	.	CASSLSEGRGRLNTGELFF	TGTGCCAGCAGCTTATCGGAGGGTCGGGGCCGGCTTAACACCGGGGAGCTGTTTTTT
few	TRBV18	TRBJ2-3	TRBD1	CASSPPSGGDTQYF	TGTGCCAGCTCTCCACCTTCAGGGGGCGATACGCAGTATTTT
.	TRBV5-1	TRBJ1-1	.	CASRPRGVGTEAFF	TGCGCCAGCAGGCCTCGGGGGGTTGGGACTGAAGCTTTCTTT
.	TRBV7-2	TRBJ1-1	.	CASSSQSDTEAFF	TGTGCCAGCAGCTCACAGTCGGACACTGAAGCTTTCTTT
.	TRBV6-5	TRBJ1-5	.	CASSPQGMSNQPQHF	TGTGCCAGCAGCCCCCAGGGAATGAGCAATCAGCCCCAGCATTTT
many	TRBV5-1	TRBJ1-4	.	CASRGTAGNEKLFF	TGCGCCAGCAGGGGCACCGCAGGGAATGAAAAACTGTTTTTT
.	TRBV11-3	TRBJ2-3	.	CASSLGLTRGATQYF	TGTGCCAGCAGCTTAGGCCTTACGCGGGGCGCTACGCAGTATTTT
.	TRBV28	TRBJ2-3	TRBD2	CASKSGSGSTDTQYF	TGTGCCAGCAAAAGTGGTAGCGGGAGCACAGATACGCAGTATTTT
.	TRBV6-5	TRBJ1-3	.	CACQPSGDPGNTIYF	TGTGCCTGCCAGCCGTCAGGGGACCCTGGAAACACCATATATTTT
.	TRBV3-1/TRBV3-2	TRBJ2-1	.	CASSQERHRDSHNEQFF	TGTGCCAGCAGCCAAGAACGCCACCGGGACTCCCACAATGAGCAGTTCTTC
.	TRBV4-3	TRBJ1-1	.	CASSQAGSPNTEAFF	TGCGCCAGCAGCCAAGCGGGGTCCCCGAACACTGAAGCTTTCTTT
.	TRBV15	TRBJ2-7	.	CATSRVLGGYDEQYF	TGTGCCACCAGCAGAGTCCTGGGGGGTTACGACGAGCAGTACTTC
.	TRBV5-5	TRBJ1-2	.	CASSLGTRNYGYTF	TGTGCCAGCAGCCTAGGGACTCGGAACTATGGCTACACCTTC
.	TRBV10-3	TRBJ1-5	.	CAIRGDYGNQPQHF	TGTGCCATCCGGGGGGATTATGGCAATCAGCCCCAGCATTTT
.	TRBV2	TRBJ2-7	TRBD1	CASSRTGTGVSEQYF	TGTGCCAGCAGCCGGACCGGGACAGGGGTGAGCGAGCAGTACTTC
.	TRBV6-6	TRBJ2-7	TRBD1	CASGSEAGGQGYF	TGTGCCAGCGGGTCAGAAGCAGGGGGACAGGGGTACTTC
.	TRBV4-3	TRBJ2-7	.	CASSQDQGTYEQYF	TGCGCCAGCAGCCAGGATCAGGGCACCTACGAGCAGTACTTC
.	TRBV3-1/TRBV3-2	TRBJ2-2	TRBD1	CASSQVPDRGTGELFF	TGTGCCAGCAGCCAAGTTCCGGACAGGGGAACCGGGGAGCTGTTTTTT
.	TRBV5-4	TRBJ1-1	TRBD1	CASSFAGQGALKGTFF	TGTGCCAGCAGCTTTGCGGGACAGGGGGCCCTAAAAGGTACTTTCTTT
.	TRBV30	TRBJ1-5	.	CAWSVLGANQPQHF	TGTGCCTGGAGTGTATTGGGGGCCAATCAGCCCCAGCATTTT
.	TRBV28	TRBJ1-2	TRBD1	CASFGTVYGYTF	TGTGCCAGCTTTGGGACAGTCTATGGCTACACCTTC
.	TRBV7-2	TRBJ2-2	.	CASSLGGMGGGELFF	TGTGCCAGCAGCTTAGGGGGGATGGGAGGCGGGGAGCTGTTTTTT
.	TRBV7-3	TRBJ2-2	TRBD1	CASSPRGPTNTGELFF	TGTGCCAGCAGCCCCAGGGGGCCTACGAACACCGGGGAGCTGTTTTTT
.	TRBV7-2	TRBJ1-1	.	CASSSRGGNTEAFF	TGTGCCAGCAGCTCCCGAGGGGGAAACACTGAAGCTTTCTTT
.	TRBV11-2	TRBJ2-7	TRBD1	CASSSTGGETYEQYF	TGTGCCAGCAGCTCGACAGGGGGCGAGACCTACGAGCAGTACTTC
.	TRBV4-3	TRBJ2-1	.	CASSQEDLGQGIYNEQFF	TGCGCCAGCAGCCAAGAGGATTTGGGGCAGGGGATCTACAATGAGCAGTTCTTC
.	TRBV4-3	TRBJ1-1	TRBD1	CASSQERGQAFF	TGCGCCAGCAGCCAAGAAAGGGGGCAGGCTTTCTTT
.	TRBV3-1/TRBV3-2	TRBJ2-2	.	CASSPRRTPNTGELFF	TGTGCCAGCAGCCCCCGGAGGACTCCGAACACCGGGGAGCTGTTTTTT
.	TRBV15	TRBJ1-1	.	CATSSVRIMNTEAFF	TGTGCCACCAGCAGTGTGAGAATCATGAACACTGAAGCTTTCTTT